The 31 T cell receptor beta chains given below trace back to one sample, sequenced in a study of vaccination and CD4 T cells after COVID-19. Cultured CD4+ T-cell DNA underwent Oncomine TCR Beta short-read sequencing. MiXCR was run by TCRdb on the PCR reads, yielding one entry per CDR3 protein. The data show 8,900 or so distinct CDR3 sequences, roughly 36% seen once. Treatment defined: roughly nine-day PBMC culture with coronavirus spike peptide pools or control peptides (ViraFEST assay). Samples of CD4+ T cells were obtained from the unexposed donor before the COVID-19 pandemic (2011-2018). Their recognized antigens are unknown. The sequenced sample consisted of CD4+ T cells from blood, cultured in vitro. These receptors were taken from a human donor in good health.

This clonotype has only a few counts. The chain joins TRBV20-1 to TRBJ2-1; 9 positions agree with TRBD2. The CDR3 sequence is 14 residues long. V lost 3 bases and J lost 5; bases outside the gene matches: 5. Germline V CDR1 and CDR2: DFQATT, SNEGSKA (reference sequence). CDR3 DNA: TGCAGTGCTAGTCCACTAGCGGGTCACAATGAGCAGTTCTTC. Encoded protein: CSASPLAGHNEQFF.

The DNA for the CDR3 is TGTGCCAGCAGTTTCGGAAGGGACTTGTATGGCTACACCTTC. Amino acid sequence: CASSFGRDLYGYTF. The chain has TRBV12-3 or TRBV12-4 and TRBJ1-2; a possible D gene is TRBD1 (5 bases). The CDR3 covers 14 residues. Trimming removed 3 bases from V and 5 bases from J, with 13 bases in between.

The chain uses TRBV11-2 and TRBJ1-1, with 8 nucleotides matching TRBD1. The trim removed 0 bases at V and 12 bases at J, leaving 3 bases unmatched. Germline V gene sequence: CDR1 SGHAT, CDR2 FQNNGV. The CDR3 is made up of 12 amino acids. The DNA for the CDR3 is TGTGCCAGCAGCTTAGAACAGGGGGGTACTTTCTTT. It is translated as CASSLEQGGTFF.

This clonotype appeared a few times. J is TRBJ1-2 and V is TRBV27, with no clear D. The V gene lost 3 bases and the J gene lost 0 bases, with 11 bases spanning the gap. This CDR3 contains 15 residues. Germline CDR1 is MNHEY and CDR2 is SMNVEV (reference sequence). The CDR3 loop is CASSLGVGANYGYTF. CDR3 coding DNA: TGTGCCAGCAGTTTGGGAGTGGGAGCTAACTATGGCTACACCTTC.

The chain combines TRBV20-1 with TRBJ2-1; D assignment may be TRBD1 or TRBD2 (6 bases each). CDR1 and CDR2 (germline): DFQATT, SNEGSKA (reference sequence). CDR3 length: 11 amino acids. Trimming took off 5 bases at V and 9 bases at J, with 11 bases between the two ends. The CDR3 bases are TGCAGTGCTTGGCCGGGGGCTGAGCAGTTCTTC. Amino acids: CSAWPGAEQFF.

This chain connects TRBV6-4 to TRBJ2-1, with TRBD2 matching 9 bases. CDR1 is MRHNA, CDR2 SNTAGT, per germline. V was clipped by 3 bases and J by 4 bases; unmatched bases: 4. CDR3 length: 15 residues. CDR3 amino acids: CASSDGGGDYNEQFF. The CDR3 nucleotides read TGTGCCAGCAGTGATGGCGGGGGGGATTACAATGAGCAGTTCTTC.

The gene calls are TRBV6-5 and TRBJ1-1; D not certain. The length of the CDR3 is 16 residues. With 0 bases removed from V and 1 base from J, the gap between germline ends came to 12 bases. Germline V gene sequence: CDR1 MNHEY, CDR2 SVGAGI. The CDR3 DNA reads as TGTGCCAGCAGTTACTCGATACAGATCCCGAACACTGAAGCTTTCTTT. Amino acid sequence: CASSYSIQIPNTEAFF.

CDR3 coding DNA: TGTGCCACCAGCAGAGATCGGGGGGACATTCAGCATTTT. It is translated as CATSRDRGDIQHF. This rearrangement joins TRBV15 to TRBJ1-5, with TRBD1 as a possible D gene (6 bases). The CDR3 has 13 amino acids. The germline CDR1 and CDR2 sequences are LNHNV and YYDKDF (reference sequence). V was trimmed by 0 bases and J by 13 bases, leaving 13 bases between them. Drawing the rest from reference TRBV15 and TRBJ1-5, the complete variable domain is DAMVIQNPRYQVTQFGKPVTLSCSQTLNHNVMYWYQQKSSQAPKLLFHYYDKDFNNEADTPDNFQSRRPNTSFCFLDIRSPGLGDTAMYLCATSRDRGDIQHFGDGTRLSIL.

This clonotype was recorded a few times. The genes are TRBV20-1 and TRBJ1-5, with 9 positions matching TRBD1. The CDR3 totals 12 residues. CDR1 is DFQATT and CDR2 is SNEGSKA in the germline V gene (reference sequence). Trimming at V came to 5 bases and at J to 5 bases, leaving 1 base not matched to a gene. CDR3 DNA: TGCAGTGCTGGGACAGGGCATCAGCCCCAGCATTTT. Its translation is CSAGTGHQPQHF.

The sample holds a few counts of this clonotype. At one boundary the junction diverges from the germline segment, which might be a read error. V gene TRBV6-1 combines with J gene TRBJ2-1; weak D call: TRBD1 (5 bases). The CDR3 consists of 15 residues. Germline CDR1 is MNHNS and CDR2 is SASEGT. The CDR3 sequence is CASREDSLGANEQFF. In DNA, the CDR3 is TGTGCCAGCAGAGAAGACTCCTTAGGGGCCAATGAGCAGTTCTTC.

This clonotype was counted only a few times. The chain recombines TRBV10-3 with TRBJ1-1; D perhaps matches TRBD1 (5 bases). Trimming pared 3 bases from V and 5 bases from J, leaving 16 bases between. Germline V gene data show CDR1 as ENHRY and CDR2 as SYGVKD. CDR3 length: 15 residues. The CDR3 sequence is CAISDLGASTTEAFF. CDR3 DNA sequence: TGTGCCATCAGTGATTTAGGGGCGTCAACAACTGAAGCTTTCTTT.

This clonotype was picked up a small number of times. The J gene is TRBJ2-6, the V gene TRBV6-4; unclear D gene. CDR1 and CDR2 from the germline V gene are MRHNA and SNTAGT. V was clipped by 3 bases and J by 1 base, with 4 bases between them. The CDR3 has 14 residues. CDR3 bases: TGTGCCAGCAGTGAGGGTTCTGGGGCCAACGTCCTGACTTTC. This translates into CASSEGSGANVLTF.

The V call is TRBV7-2, the J call TRBJ2-1, with a possible D match to TRBD2 (5 bases). Looked up from germline, CDR1 is SGHTA and CDR2 is FQGNSA. Trimming removed 3 bases at V and 7 bases at J, with 13 bases between. This CDR3 has 14 amino acids. This CDR3 is CASSFEGPRNEQFF. The CDR3, as DNA: TGTGCCAGCAGCTTCGAGGGTCCTAGAAATGAGCAGTTCTTC.

This clonotype was seen a handful of times. The chain uses TRBV25-1 and TRBJ1-2; 7 nucleotides agree with TRBD1. The CDR3 extends over 15 amino acids. V was pared by 4 bases and J by 2 bases, with 7 bases of the junction left unmatched. Germline values: CDR1 MGHDK, CDR2 SYGVNS. This CDR3 reads CASSARQGWNYGYTF. DNA for the CDR3: TGTGCCAGCAGTGCTAGACAGGGATGGAACTATGGCTACACCTTC.

The table lists this clonotype with a few counts. CDR3 protein: CASSLLTEILSYGYTF. The CDR3 DNA sequence: TGTGCCAGCAGCTTATTGACGGAGATACTGAGTTATGGCTACACCTTC. The chain uses TRBV5-6 and TRBJ1-2; D is uncertain. Germline V gene sequence: CDR1 SGHDT, CDR2 YYEEEE. This CDR3 region has 16 residues. V lost 2 bases to trimming and J lost 5 bases, with 19 bases between them.

The chain employs TRBV12-3 or TRBV12-4 and TRBJ2-1; D ambiguous. The V end was cut by 3 bases, the J end by 4 bases, with 7 bases between. This CDR3 has 13 amino acids. CDR3 sequence (DNA): TGTGCCAGCAGTTTGTACCGATACAATGAGCAGTTCTTC. It yields the protein CASSLYRYNEQFF.

The V call is TRBV12-2, the J call TRBJ1-5. TRBV12-2 is described as a pseudogene. There are 12 residues in the CDR3. The CDR3 nucleotides are TGTGCAAGTCGCTTAGTGGGACAGCCCCAGCATTTT. Amino acid sequence: CASRLVGQPQHF.

The chain employs TRBV7-2 and TRBJ2-3; 7 bases fit TRBD2. This CDR3 contains 14 residues. V gave up 5 bases and J gave up 2 bases; unmatched junction bases: 4. Germline CDR1 is SGHTA and CDR2 is FQGNSA. The CDR3 sequence: CASSRGLVTDTQYF. In DNA form, the CDR3 reads TGTGCCAGCAGCCGAGGACTAGTCACAGATACGCAGTATTTT.

The chain links TRBV6-2 or TRBV6-3 to TRBJ2-2, with D possibly being TRBD2 (6 bases). The V and J ends lost 8 bases and 5 bases respectively, with 9 bases between them. There are 12 residues in the CDR3. Per germline, CDR1 MNHEY and CDR2 SVGEGT. As DNA, the CDR3 is TGTGCCAGCCTGCGGGATACCGGGGAGCTGTTTTTT. This translates into CASLRDTGELFF.

The chain uses TRBV20-1 and TRBJ2-7; D is possibly TRBD1 (5 bases). This CDR3 comprises 12 residues. The V end was cut by 3 bases, the J end by 4 bases, with 10 bases between. The germline V gene encodes CDR1 DFQATT and CDR2 SNEGSKA (reference sequence). CDR3 sequence: CSASRPGYEQYF. CDR3 coding DNA: TGCAGTGCTAGCCGTCCAGGGTACGAGCAGTACTTC.

This CDR3 is CASSPTAGGWNEQFF. CDR3 DNA: TGTGCCAGCAGTCCAACAGCGGGGGGGTGGAATGAGCAGTTCTTC. The rearrangement joins TRBV6-1 to TRBJ2-1, with 10 nucleotides matching TRBD2. Germline V gene data show CDR1 as MNHNS and CDR2 as SASEGT. The junction had 8 bases not matched to a gene; V was cut back by 5 bases and J by 7 bases. The CDR3 length is 15 residues.

The gene calls are TRBV30 and TRBJ2-5; a weak D match, TRBD1 (5 bases). The CDR3 runs 12 residues. Trimming stripped 1 base from V and 5 bases from J, with 8 bases between. CDR1 and CDR2 from the germline V gene are GTSNPN and SVGIG (reference sequence). CDR3 sequence: CAWSGGWETQYF. The CDR3 nucleotides are TGTGCCTGGAGTGGGGGCTGGGAGACCCAGTACTTC.

This clonotype has a handful of counts. This chain links TRBV20-1 with TRBJ2-5, with D uncertain. This CDR3 region has 14 residues. The germline V gene has CDR1 DFQATT and CDR2 SNEGSKA (reference sequence). The V and J ends lost 1 base and 5 bases respectively, with 14 bases between them. The CDR3 sequence: CSARGIGRMETQYF. The CDR3 coding sequence is TGCAGTGCTAGAGGAATAGGCAGGATGGAGACCCAGTACTTC.

As DNA, the CDR3 is TGTGCCTGGAGCCGAGGGGGAGGGTATCTTACGACCGGGGAGCTGTTTTTT. Translated, it gives CAWSRGGGYLTTGELFF. The J gene is TRBJ2-2, the V gene TRBV30; D might be TRBD2 (7 bases). The CDR3 is 17 amino acids. Between the trimmed V and J ends, which lost 3 bases and 5 bases, there was a span of 22 bases. Germline-derived CDR1 and CDR2 are GTSNPN and SVGIG (reference sequence).

This clonotype came up once. V is TRBV20-1 and J is TRBJ1-1, with D unresolved. From germline, CDR1 is DFQATT and CDR2 SNEGSKA (reference sequence). Trimming shortened V by 0 bases and J by 9 bases, and 8 bases separated the two germline ends. The CDR3 runs to 11 residues. CDR3 loop: CSAREEGKAFF. The CDR3 coding sequence is TGCAGTGCTAGAGAAGAGGGTAAAGCTTTCTTT.

The chain links TRBV6-1 to TRBJ2-3, with 7 bases matching TRBD2. Germline assignment: CDR1 MNHNS and CDR2 SASEGT. V dropped 7 bases and J dropped 1; count of bases not matched to a gene: 14. The CDR3 extends over 17 amino acids. The CDR3 sequence is CASTERVGRGGTDTQYF. DNA for the CDR3: TGTGCCAGCACCGAACGAGTAGGACGGGGGGGCACAGATACGCAGTATTTT.

This clonotype showed up just a few times. This sequence joins TRBV7-3 and TRBJ1-5; 8 bases are a match to TRBD1. Germline V CDR1 and CDR2: SGHTA, FQGTGA. The CDR3 has 13 residues. V shed 5 bases, J shed 7 bases, and the junction held 4 bases outside the gene matches. The CDR3: CASSADRVQPQHF. CDR3 nucleotides: TGTGCCAGCAGCGCGGACAGGGTCCAGCCCCAGCATTTT.

This clonotype turned up a few times. The chain is built from TRBV6-1 and TRBJ1-5; no clear D. CDR1 and CDR2 from the germline V gene are MNHNS and SASEGT. This CDR3 is 12 amino acids long. Trimming took 2 bases from V and 6 from J, leaving 5 bases between them. CDR3 loop: CASSERAQPQHF. In DNA form, the CDR3 reads TGTGCCAGCAGTGAAAGAGCTCAGCCCCAGCATTTT.

This clonotype is medium-sized within its sample. The chain links TRBV20-1 to TRBJ1-2, with D perhaps TRBD1 (6 bases). Germline V gene lookup returns CDR1 DFQATT and CDR2 SNEGSKA (reference sequence). The CDR3 runs to 14 residues. V dropped 7 bases and J dropped 1 base, with 16 bases sitting between them. CDR3 in amino acids: CSGRGDNNNYGYTF. CDR3 nucleotides: TGCAGTGGTAGGGGGGATAATAATAACTATGGCTACACCTTC.

The chain employs TRBV6-1 and TRBJ2-1; 8 bases match TRBD1. With 6 bases clipped from V and 9 bases from J, the junction kept 7 bases outside the gene matches. CDR1 is MNHNS and CDR2 is SASEGT in the germline V gene. The CDR3 covers 13 residues. The CDR3 DNA is TGTGCCAGCAGGGACGGACAGGGAGGTGAGCAGTTCTTC. It specifies CASRDGQGGEQFF.

DNA for the CDR3: TGCAGTGCTAGTTTGCAGGTTCGCACAGATACGCAGTATTTT. It codes for CSASLQVRTDTQYF. This chain connects TRBV20-1 to TRBJ2-3, with no clear D. V lost 3 bases, J lost 1 base, and 11 bases lay in between. Germline V CDR1 and CDR2: DFQATT, SNEGSKA (reference sequence). This CDR3 contains 14 residues.